These 21 T cell receptor beta chains were sequenced from one sample in a study of T cells after yellow fever vaccination. MiXCR was run by TCRdb on the 5' RACE reads, yielding one entry per CDR3 protein. The sample shows over 300,000 distinct CDR3 sequences, around 7.3% of them seen only once. The source was PBMCs, collected around 45 days after the first yellow fever vaccination. The receptors here all came from a man between 18 and 29 years old who received the YFV17D yellow fever vaccine.

This clonotype was counted between two and nine times. V gene TRBV28 combines with J gene TRBJ2-7, with a weak D call TRBD2 (5 bases). The germline V and J ends were trimmed by 5 bases and 7 bases, with 15 bases remaining between them. The CDR3 consists of 13 residues. CDR1 and CDR2 from the germline V gene are MDHEN and SYDVKM. The CDR3 region is CASSLLPSGEQYV. CDR3 nucleotides: TGTGCCAGCAGTCTACTACCATCGGGGGAGCAGTACGTC.

There are a few counts of this clonotype. The chain has TRBV12-3 or TRBV12-4 and TRBJ1-5, with 10 bases fitting TRBD1. V dropped 7 bases and J dropped 3; count of bases not matched to a gene: 9. The CDR3 is made up of 16 amino acids. CDR3 nucleotide sequence: TGTGCCAGCACCCGGGACAGGGGCGCCCTCAATCAGCCCCAGCATTTT. It specifies CASTRDRGALNQPQHF.

This clonotype was counted between two and nine times. V is TRBV10-3 and J is TRBJ2-2, with D perhaps matching TRBD2 (5 bases). The CDR3 extends over 14 amino acids. Trimming took off 6 bases at V and 2 bases at J, with 10 bases between the two ends. From germline, CDR1 is ENHRY and CDR2 SYGVKD. The CDR3 is CAISPSINTGELFF. The CDR3 coding sequence is TGTGCCATCAGCCCTAGCATAAACACCGGGGAGCTGTTTTTT.

In this sample, this clonotype turned up a few times. The rearrangement joins TRBV7-6 to TRBJ2-3, with TRBD2 matching over 9 bases. The ends lost 3 bases at V and 1 base at J; junction bases unmatched: 5. This CDR3 is built from 16 residues. Germline V gives CDR1 SGHVS, CDR2 FNYEAQ. The CDR3 reads CASSFPASGGTDTQYF. The CDR3 DNA reads TGTGCCAGCAGCTTCCCGGCTAGCGGGGGCACAGATACGCAGTATTTT.

A note on this clonotype: Given a much more abundant clone one base away, this may be a read error. The gene calls are TRBV20-1 and TRBJ2-5; 8 positions agree with TRBD2. CDR1 and CDR2 from the germline V gene are DFQATT and SNEGSKA (reference sequence). This CDR3 spans 15 amino acids. DNA of the CDR3: TGCAGTGCTAGAGGGCCAGCGGGGGCGGGAGAGTCCCAGTACTTC. This codes for CSARGPAGAGESQYF.

This clonotype was observed a handful of times. The chain links TRBV27 to TRBJ2-7, with 8 bases that match TRBD1. V dropped 7 bases and J dropped 0; count of bases not matched to a gene: 8. The germline V gene has CDR1 MNHEY and CDR2 SMNVEV (reference sequence). The CDR3 consists of 15 residues. DNA of the CDR3: TGTGCCAGCAAAAACGACAGGGGAAGCTCCTACGAGCAGTACTTC. This sequence encodes CASKNDRGSSYEQYF.

V usage is TRBV18 and J usage is TRBJ2-3, with D perhaps TRBD1 (5 bases). Trimming removed 0 bases from V and 4 bases from J, with 11 bases in between. Germline-derived CDR1 and CDR2 are KGHSH and LQKENI. This CDR3 contains 15 residues. CDR3 bases: TGTGCCAGCTCACCACCGCAGCAGGGTCCAGATACGCAGTATTTT. This codes for CASSPPQQGPDTQYF.

This clonotype has only a few counts. J is TRBJ1-1 and V is TRBV19; D ambiguous. V gave up 3 bases and J gave up 4 bases, with 12 bases separating them. Germline V lookup: CDR1 LNHDA, CDR2 SQIVND (reference sequence). The CDR3 sequence is 14 residues long. In DNA form, the CDR3 reads TGTGCCAGTAGTATGGGCGGTAAGATCACTGAAGCTTTCTTT. Its protein is CASSMGGKITEAFF.

This clonotype was seen at least ten times. The chain joins TRBV28 to TRBJ2-4, with no clear D. The germline CDR1 and CDR2 sequences are MDHEN and SYDVKM. With 6 bases removed from V and 5 bases from J, the gap between germline ends came to 11 bases. The CDR3 spans 13 residues. CDR3 region: CASSPDRENIQYF. The DNA for the CDR3 is TGTGCCAGCAGCCCGGACCGCGAAAACATTCAGTACTTC.

This clonotype was counted only a few times. V usage is TRBV28 and J usage is TRBJ2-7; TRBD2 might be the D (6 bases). From germline, CDR1 is MDHEN and CDR2 SYDVKM. The CDR3 sequence is 15 residues long. Trimming took off 5 bases at V and 1 base at J, with 15 bases between the two ends. CDR3 nucleotides: TGTGCCAGCAGTCTTGGTGGAGGGTATTCCTACGAGCAGTACGTC. This sequence encodes CASSLGGGYSYEQYV.

The V gene is TRBV6-1, the J gene TRBJ2-7, with a tentative D call TRBD2 (6 bases). Trimming pared 6 bases from V and 2 bases from J, leaving 14 bases between. Germline V CDR1 and CDR2: MNHNS, SASEGT. The CDR3 totals 14 residues. CDR3 sequence: CASSPTSKPYEQYV. In nucleotides, the CDR3 is TGTGCCAGCAGCCCGACTAGTAAACCCTACGAGCAGTACGTC.

Notes on this clonotype: A much larger clonotype is one base distant, so this may be a read error. V gene TRBV7-9 combines with J gene TRBJ2-1; D is unclear. V lost 6 bases and J lost 3, with 6 bases in between. This CDR3 has 12 amino acids. Germline values: CDR1 SEHNR, CDR2 FQNEAQ (reference sequence). In DNA, the CDR3 is TGTGCCAGCAGACGTAGCTACAATGAGCAGTTCTTC. Protein product: CASRRSYNEQFF. The full variable domain, completed using reference TRBV7-9 and TRBJ2-1, is DTGVSQNPRHKITKRGQNVTFRCDPISEHNRLYWYRQTLGQGPEFLTYFQNEAQLEKSRLLSDRFSAERPKGSFSTLEIQRTEQGDSAMYLCASRRSYNEQFFGPGTRLTVL.

This clonotype was seen a handful of times. The J gene is TRBJ2-3, the V gene TRBV12-3 or TRBV12-4; D unclear. Trimming cost V 8 bases and J 3 bases, with 18 bases left between them. The CDR3 runs 15 residues. The CDR3 nucleotides are TGTGCCAGCGGACGGGTCTTTGGGCCTACAGATACGCAGTATTTT. As protein: CASGRVFGPTDTQYF.

This clonotype was picked up a small number of times. V is TRBV7-2 and J is TRBJ2-2, with 8 bases aligning to TRBD1. Germline loops: CDR1 SGHTA, CDR2 FQGNSA. V trimming: 5 bases; J trimming: 1 base; junction bases outside the gene matches: 3. The CDR3 length is 15 residues. The CDR3 is CASSRQGWNTGELFF. The CDR3 DNA sequence: TGTGCCAGCAGCCGACAGGGGTGGAACACCGGGGAGCTGTTTTTT.

As concerns this clonotype: A much larger clone sits a single nucleotide away, making a read error possible. V is TRBV7-9 and J is TRBJ2-2, with D uncertain. V was shortened by 1 base and J by 2 bases, with 8 bases between the two germline ends. The CDR3 totals 15 residues. CDR1 and CDR2 (germline): SEHNR, FQNEAQ (reference sequence). Written as DNA, the CDR3 is TGTGCCAGCAGCTTAGGATGGGGAAACACCGGGGAGCTGTTTTTT. Translated: CASSLGWGNTGELFF.

This chain connects TRBV7-2 to TRBJ2-5; D not resolved. V was cut by 1 base and J by 5 bases, with 8 bases left in between. CDR1 and CDR2 from the germline V gene are SGHTA and FQGNSA. This CDR3 has 13 residues. CDR3 region: CASSLGTIETQYF. The CDR3, as DNA: TGTGCCAGCAGCTTAGGCACGATCGAGACCCAGTACTTC.

This clonotype was detected only a few times. The J gene is TRBJ1-5, the V gene TRBV5-5; D is uncertain. This CDR3 is 12 amino acids long. V was trimmed by 9 bases and J by 6 bases, leaving 13 bases between them. CDR1 and CDR2 (germline): SGHKS, YYEKEE (reference sequence). CDR3 DNA sequence: TGTGCCACCCCACAAGGTGGTCAGCCCCAGCATTTT. This codes for CATPQGGQPQHF.

CDR3 residues: CSASTGGANNQPQHF. The CDR3 nucleotides read TGCAGTGCGTCTACAGGGGGCGCGAACAATCAGCCCCAGCATTTT. The gene calls are TRBV20-1 and TRBJ1-5, with 9 positions matching TRBD1. The length of the CDR3 is 15 residues. Germline V CDR1 and CDR2: DFQATT, SNEGSKA (reference sequence). V lost 6 bases and J lost 3; bases outside the gene matches: 9.

The V call is TRBV11-2, the J call TRBJ1-2; maybe TRBD1 (6 bases). Between the trimmed V and J ends, which lost 2 bases and 8 bases, there was a span of 27 bases. This CDR3 is built from 18 residues. Germline values: CDR1 SGHAT, CDR2 FQNNGV. The CDR3 coding sequence is TGTGCCAGCAGCTTATTGGGGCCAGGGGCCTACCCTGAAGGAGGCTACACCTTC. Translation: CASSLLGPGAYPEGGYTF.

V is TRBV6-2 or TRBV6-3 and J is TRBJ2-5; 9 bases are shared with TRBD1. After removal of 7 bases from V and 6 bases from J, the junction contained 12 bases not matched to a gene. Germline assignment: CDR1 MNHEY and CDR2 SVGEGT. The CDR3 has 15 residues. The CDR3 region is CASTPGQGVVQTQYF. CDR3 bases: TGTGCCAGCACGCCGGGACAGGGAGTAGTTCAGACCCAGTACTTC.

A few counts support this clonotype. The gene calls are TRBV19 and TRBJ1-1, with D unresolved. Germline loops: CDR1 LNHDA, CDR2 SQIVND (reference sequence). With 0 bases removed from V and 0 bases from J, the gap between germline ends came to 11 bases. The CDR3 length is 16 residues. The CDR3 spells CASSIDRVTLNTEAFF. CDR3 coding DNA: TGTGCCAGTAGTATAGATCGGGTGACCTTGAACACTGAAGCTTTCTTT.